The clone carrying this T cell receptor beta chain has just one count. In the original processing: Nucleated cell counts were estimated from reference gene primer amplification. Only in-frame clones appear in the TCRdb table, and some are missing; sequencing was by immunoSEQ multiplex PCR. That table supplies the V and J calls and clone size; D and trimming were determined from the DNA. The sample comprises some 370,000 clones, almost 90% of which are singletons, and about 6.5% rests with the top ten. Germline V gene data show CDR1 as SGHTA and CDR2 as FQGTGA. The length of the CDR3 is 18 residues. Losses at the gene ends were 1 base for V and 7 bases for J; bases not matched to a gene: 13. The data were taken from a study of blood T cell repertoires in COVID-19. Turning to the study itself: Italy, Spain and the United States were the sources of the convalescent and acute COVID-19 samples. From T cells, B-cell-depleted T cells, or PBMCs came the material, which was cDNA or gDNA.

J is TRBJ2-1 and V is TRBV7-3; TRBD2 aligns across 10 bases. This TCR came from a man younger than 35 with active or convalescent COVID-19. The specimen was peripheral blood. The CDR3 DNA reads as TGTGCCAGCAGCTTAATCAGCGGGGGGGCCCTTTTTTTGAATGAGCAGTTCTTC. It codes for CASSLISGGALFLNEQFF.